What follows are 4 T cell receptor beta chains derived from one specimen sequenced in a study of cytomegalovirus exposure and HLA in healthy donors. PCR used 60 Vbeta primers and 13 Jbeta primers. Measured with immunoSEQ multiplex PCR; TCRdb has only the in-frame clones, and not every one. The repertoire includes about 97,000 clones, 9.4% of them detected once, and around 4.9% sits in the top ten. Material: PBMCs. The receptor source for this set is a man aged 45 to 65 in good health and CMV-seropositive.

This clone was seen a handful of times. The rearrangement links TRBV21-1 to TRBJ2-7; the D call of TRBD2 is as the table states it, not checked on the DNA. TRBV21-1 corresponds to a pseudogene. This CDR3 region has 15 residues. The CDR3 is CASSKVGTSFYEQYF. CDR3 nucleotides: TGTGCCAGCAGCAAAGTGGGGACTAGTTTCTACGAGCAGTACTTC.

At least ten counts were recorded for this clone. V gene TRBV6-6 combines with J gene TRBJ2-2; D gene unclear. The V end lost 5 bases, the J end lost 6 bases, and 13 bases lay between the germline ends. The CDR3 is made up of 14 amino acids. Germline CDR1 MNHNY, CDR2 SVGAGI (reference sequence). Written as DNA, the CDR3 is TGTGCCAGCAGTCCCAAACGAGTAGCCGGGGAGCTGTTTTTT. Translation: CASSPKRVAGELFF.

This clone was counted a few times. V is TRBV7-9 and J is TRBJ1-2; 9 nucleotides line up with TRBD1. The CDR3 sequence is 15 residues long. CDR1 SEHNR and CDR2 FQNEAQ come from the germline V gene (reference sequence). V lost 5 bases, J lost 4 bases, and 8 bases stayed unmatched. The CDR3 sequence: CASSTLTGGGYGYTF. DNA for the CDR3: TGTGCCAGCAGCACGCTAACAGGGGGCGGCTATGGCTACACCTTC. Full variable domain (missing parts from reference TRBV7-9 and TRBJ1-2): DTGVSQNPRHKITKRGQNVTFRCDPISEHNRLYWYRQTLGQGPEFLTYFQNEAQLEKSRLLSDRFSAERPKGSFSTLEIQRTEQGDSAMYLCASSTLTGGGYGYTFGSGTRLTVV.

This clone was counted only a few times. The J gene is TRBJ2-6, the V gene TRBV7-2; 7 nucleotides match TRBD2. Germline CDR1 reads SGHTA; CDR2 reads FQGNSA. The CDR3 length is 15 residues. The J segment lost 2 bases and the V segment lost 5 bases, leaving 3 bases of the junction unmatched. CDR3 region: CASSRGSPGANVLTF. The CDR3 nucleotides read TGTGCCAGCAGCCGCGGGAGTCCTGGGGCCAACGTCCTGACTTTC.